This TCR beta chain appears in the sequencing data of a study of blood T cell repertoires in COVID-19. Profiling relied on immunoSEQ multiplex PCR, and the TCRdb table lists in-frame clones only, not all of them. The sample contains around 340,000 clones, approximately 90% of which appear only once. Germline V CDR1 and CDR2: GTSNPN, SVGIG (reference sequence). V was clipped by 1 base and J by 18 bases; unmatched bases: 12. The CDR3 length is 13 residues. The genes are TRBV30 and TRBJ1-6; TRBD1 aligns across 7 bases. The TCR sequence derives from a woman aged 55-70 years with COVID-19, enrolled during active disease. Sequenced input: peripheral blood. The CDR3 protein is CAWSGQFGTEYHF. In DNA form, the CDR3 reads TGTGCCTGGAGTGGGCAATTTGGGACAGAGTACCACTTT.